The entry below describes one T cell receptor beta chain. The ends were cut back, 4 bases at V and 0 bases at J, with 10 bases in the middle. Looked up from germline, CDR1 is ENHRY and CDR2 is SYGVKD. CDR3 length equals 14 residues. The RNA input was about 0.5 to 1 ug, and it was reverse transcribed with random hexamers. MiXCR was run by TCRdb on the immunoSEQ multiplex PCR reads, yielding one entry per CDR3 protein. The table shows 400,000 or so distinct CDR3 sequences, with approximately 85% occurring only once. The sample comes from a study of CD8 T cells in Susac syndrome. The V call is TRBV10-3, the J call TRBJ2-7, with D perhaps TRBD2 (5 bases). Sequencing was carried out using CD8+ T cells from PBMCs. This TCR came from a human donor with multiple sclerosis. The CDR3 region is CAISASLSSYEQYF. DNA of the CDR3: TGTGCCATCAGTGCTAGCTTGAGCTCCTACGAGCAGTACTTC.